A single sample is the source of the 14 T cell receptor beta chains below, sequenced in a study of shared clonotypes between healthy human individuals (dated by TCRdb to the early 2020s). The library was made by the immunoSEQ multiplex PCR assay. This immuneACCESS table, as held by TCRdb, lists in-frame sequences with V and J called but not all clones. Of the missing ones, under half trace to an unresolved V gene in checked studies; the others have no known cause. The sample data list about 2.4 million clones, and more than 80% of these were observed just once. The top ten hold over 0.12% of the sample. The sequenced material came from naive CD4+ T cells sorted from blood. The cell subset or site label on this specimen signifies: CD45RA+ positively selected. The receptor source for this set is a man in his late teens or twenties in good health.

As concerns this clone: Other DNA sequences within the sample encode an identical CDR3. This chain connects TRBV19 to TRBJ2-5; TRBD1 aligns across 8 bases. This CDR3 has 15 amino acids. Germline V gene lookup returns CDR1 LNHDA and CDR2 SQIVND (reference sequence). Losses at the gene ends were 2 bases for V and 2 bases for J; bases not matched to a gene: 4. This CDR3 reads CASSISGTGQETQYF. The CDR3 region has the DNA TGTGCCAGTAGTATATCTGGGACAGGACAAGAGACCCAGTACTTC.

The rearrangement joins TRBV9 to TRBJ2-1, with D unclear. The CDR3 length is 12 residues. V was shortened by 7 bases and J by 6 bases, with 11 bases between the two germline ends. Germline values: CDR1 SGDLS, CDR2 YYNGEE. The CDR3 DNA reads as TGTGCCAGCCCAAGGCTGCGCAATGAGCAGTTCTTC. Protein: CASPRLRNEQFF.

The chain joins TRBV7-2 to TRBJ2-3; D call uncertain. CDR3 length: 19 amino acids. V was pared by 3 bases and J by 0 bases, with 22 bases between. CDR1 and CDR2 (germline): SGHTA, FQGNSA. The DNA for the CDR3 is TGTGCCAGCAGCTTTTTAGCCATCCAGATCAAAACTAGCACAGATACGCAGTATTTT. Translation: CASSFLAIQIKTSTDTQYF.

This chain links TRBV28 with TRBJ1-1; D gene uncertain. Germline V lookup: CDR1 MDHEN, CDR2 SYDVKM. Trimming took off 2 bases at V and 0 bases at J, with 7 bases between the two ends. This CDR3 has 14 amino acids. In nucleotides, the CDR3 is TGTGCCAGCAGTTTACTACAGTTGAACACTGAAGCTTTCTTT. This encodes CASSLLQLNTEAFF.

This chain joins TRBV5-1 and TRBJ2-3; 8 bases match TRBD2. The CDR3 extends over 15 amino acids. V shed 0 bases and J 6 bases; nucleotides not matched to a gene: 6. Germline values: CDR1 SGHRS, CDR2 YFSETQ. The CDR3 DNA sequence: TGCGCCAGCAGCTTGGCGGGGGGGCGTTTGGATACGCAGTATTTT. Amino acids: CASSLAGGRLDTQYF.

Concerning this clone itself: The sample holds other DNA sequences that translate to the same CDR3. This chain joins TRBV28 and TRBJ2-3; no reliable D call. The CDR3 runs to 13 residues. Germline CDR1 MDHEN, CDR2 SYDVKM. V was pared by 1 base and J by 1 base, with 3 bases between. Here the CDR3 reads CASSLSGTDTQYF. The CDR3 DNA is TGTGCCAGCAGTTTATCGGGCACAGATACGCAGTATTTT.

The chain employs TRBV28 and TRBJ2-7; 10 nucleotides agree with TRBD1. Trimming removed 7 bases from V and 7 bases from J; junction bases left unmatched: 13. The CDR3 loop spans 15 amino acids. Looked up from germline, CDR1 is MDHEN and CDR2 is SYDVKM. CDR3 residues: CASNLLPGQGREQYF. In nucleotides, the CDR3 is TGTGCCAGCAATCTCCTACCGGGACAGGGGCGGGAGCAGTACTTC.

V and J are TRBV28 and TRBJ2-7, with 9 positions matching TRBD1. J was trimmed by 4 bases and V by 3 bases; bases with no gene match: 7. This CDR3 is 15 amino acids long. Germline-derived CDR1 and CDR2 are MDHEN and SYDVKM. DNA of the CDR3: TGTGCCAGCAGTTTTTACAGGGGGCAAATTTACGAGCAGTACTTC. This gives the protein CASSFYRGQIYEQYF.

To note about this clone: Other DNA sequences in this specimen translate into the identical CDR3. The J gene is TRBJ2-6, the V gene TRBV7-3; 7 bases agree with TRBD1. Germline lookup yields CDR1 SGHTA and CDR2 FQGTGA. The CDR3 sequence is 15 residues long. Trimming at V came to 3 bases and at J to 2 bases, leaving 1 base not matched to a gene. Here the CDR3 reads CASSLQGAGANVLTF. The CDR3 DNA is TGTGCCAGCAGCTTGCAGGGGGCTGGGGCCAACGTCCTGACTTTC.

The CDR3 reads CASKGANEQFF. CDR3 DNA sequence: TGTGCCAGCAAAGGGGCCAATGAGCAGTTCTTC. The rearrangement uses TRBV2 and TRBJ2-1, with D possibly being TRBD1 (5 bases). CDR3 length: 11 amino acids. Between the trimmed V and J ends, which lost 7 bases and 6 bases, there was a span of 7 bases. Germline V gene data show CDR1 as SNHLY and CDR2 as FYNNEI.

In its sample, this clone was seen once. This rearrangement joins TRBV6-6 to TRBJ2-2, with D possibly matching TRBD1 (6 bases). The CDR3 length is 16 residues. V was cut by 8 bases and J by 0 bases, with 16 bases left in between. The germline V gene has CDR1 MNHNY and CDR2 SVGAGI (reference sequence). The CDR3 bases are TGTGCCAGCGGGGGCAGGGGTTTAGCGAACACCGGGGAGCTGTTTTTT. The encoded protein is CASGGRGLANTGELFF.

This sequence joins TRBV30 and TRBJ1-2; D is undetermined. This CDR3 comprises 14 residues. Trimming took off 0 bases at V and 2 bases at J, with 10 bases between the two ends. Germline CDR1 GTSNPN, CDR2 SVGIG (reference sequence). The CDR3, as DNA: TGTGCCTGGAGTGTAAGGAAGGGCAACTATGGCTACACCTTC. Protein product: CAWSVRKGNYGYTF.

The J gene is TRBJ2-7, the V gene TRBV7-2; TRBD2 matches at 15 bases. The CDR3 extends over 15 amino acids. The germline gives CDR1 SGHTA, CDR2 FQGNSA. The V segment lost 5 bases and the J segment 7 bases; nucleotides outside the gene matches: 6. CDR3 loop: CASSPGTSGRTEQYF. The CDR3, as DNA: TGTGCCAGCAGCCCTGGGACTAGCGGGAGGACGGAGCAGTACTTC.

This clone appeared once. Additional DNA sequences in this sample encode the identical CDR3. The chain couples TRBV30 to TRBJ2-7; no reliable D call. V lost 2 bases to trimming and J lost 4 bases, with 9 bases between them. This CDR3 region has 12 residues. Germline V lookup: CDR1 GTSNPN, CDR2 SVGIG (reference sequence). The CDR3: CAWSPTSYEQYF. Here the CDR3 DNA reads TGTGCCTGGAGTCCGACAAGTTACGAGCAGTACTTC.